Listed here are 7 T cell receptor beta chains from one sample, sequenced in a study of cytomegalovirus exposure and HLA in healthy donors. Primers for the PCR totalled 60 Vbeta and 13 Jbeta. Here immunoSEQ multiplex PCR was the method, and the copy in TCRdb shows in-frame clones only, minus some. The table includes 100,000 to 150,000 clones, 81% detected once. The sequenced sample consisted of PBMCs. Every receptor here comes from a young man in good health and CMV-seronegative.

This clone appeared a single time. The chain employs TRBV18 and TRBJ2-3; TRBD2 matches at 12 bases. This CDR3 region has 18 residues. The junction had 6 bases not matched to a gene; V was cut back by 1 base and J by 1 base. Germline CDR1 is KGHSH and CDR2 is LQKENI. The CDR3 DNA sequence: TGTGCCAGCTCACCACTACTAGCGGGGGGCCTTGGCACAGATACGCAGTATTTT. Translated, it gives CASSPLLAGGLGTDTQYF.

The chain combines TRBV10-3 with TRBJ1-1; D not certain. Per germline, CDR1 ENHRY and CDR2 SYGVKD. The CDR3 has 13 residues. The V and J ends lost 0 bases and 4 bases respectively, with 6 bases between them. Here the CDR3 reads CAISESRGTEAFF. The CDR3, as DNA: TGTGCCATCAGTGAGTCGAGAGGCACTGAAGCTTTCTTT.

The sample holds one count of this clone. The chain joins TRBV9 to TRBJ2-1, with 9 bases aligning to TRBD2. V shed 0 bases and J 7 bases; nucleotides not matched to a gene: 11. Germline CDR1 is SGDLS and CDR2 is YYNGEE. The CDR3 contains 17 residues. The CDR3 loop reads CASSVELVLAGLNEQFF. The CDR3 coding sequence is TGTGCCAGCAGCGTAGAGTTAGTGCTAGCGGGGCTTAATGAGCAGTTCTTC.

The V and J genes are TRBV12-5 and TRBJ1-1; D unresolved. The CDR3 covers 13 residues. CDR1 LGHNT and CDR2 FRNRAP come from the germline V gene. Trimming took 5 bases from V and 1 from J, leaving 8 bases between them. The CDR3 region has the DNA TGTGCTAGTGGTCAGATACCGAACACTGAAGCTTTCTTT. Its protein product is CASGQIPNTEAFF.

V gene TRBV7-9 combines with J gene TRBJ2-6; the D gene is possibly TRBD2 (6 bases). Trimming left V 5 bases short and J 3 bases short, with 23 bases between. The CDR3 is made up of 19 amino acids. The germline V gene encodes CDR1 SEHNR and CDR2 FQNEAQ (reference sequence). CDR3 region: CASSHPRVGGPSGANVLTF. CDR3 DNA: TGTGCCAGCAGCCACCCCAGGGTGGGGGGACCCAGTGGGGCCAACGTCCTGACTTTC. Full variable domain (outside the CDR3, taken from reference TRBV7-9 and TRBJ2-6): DTGVSQNPRHKITKRGQNVTFRCDPISEHNRLYWYRQTLGQGPEFLTYFQNEAQLEKSRLLSDRFSAERPKGSFSTLEIQRTEQGDSAMYLCASSHPRVGGPSGANVLTFGAGSRLTVL.

CDR3 protein: CASRLERGGTEAFF. CDR3 coding DNA: TGTGCCAGCAGACTCGAACGGGGGGGCACTGAAGCTTTCTTT. This sequence joins TRBV11-2 and TRBJ1-1; D possibly corresponds to TRBD1 (5 bases). With 6 bases removed from V and 4 bases from J, the gap between germline ends came to 15 bases. In germline, CDR1 is SGHAT, CDR2 FQNNGV. This CDR3 has 14 residues.

Points on this clone: The same CDR3 arises from other DNA sequences in this sample as well. This chain connects TRBV5-6 to TRBJ1-1; D call uncertain. V was shortened by 4 bases and J by 4 bases, with 8 bases between the two germline ends. The CDR3 runs to 12 residues. Germline V CDR1 and CDR2: SGHDT, YYEEEE. The CDR3 DNA sequence: TGTGCCAGCAGCCCAGGTGGCACTGAAGCTTTCTTT. It specifies CASSPGGTEAFF.